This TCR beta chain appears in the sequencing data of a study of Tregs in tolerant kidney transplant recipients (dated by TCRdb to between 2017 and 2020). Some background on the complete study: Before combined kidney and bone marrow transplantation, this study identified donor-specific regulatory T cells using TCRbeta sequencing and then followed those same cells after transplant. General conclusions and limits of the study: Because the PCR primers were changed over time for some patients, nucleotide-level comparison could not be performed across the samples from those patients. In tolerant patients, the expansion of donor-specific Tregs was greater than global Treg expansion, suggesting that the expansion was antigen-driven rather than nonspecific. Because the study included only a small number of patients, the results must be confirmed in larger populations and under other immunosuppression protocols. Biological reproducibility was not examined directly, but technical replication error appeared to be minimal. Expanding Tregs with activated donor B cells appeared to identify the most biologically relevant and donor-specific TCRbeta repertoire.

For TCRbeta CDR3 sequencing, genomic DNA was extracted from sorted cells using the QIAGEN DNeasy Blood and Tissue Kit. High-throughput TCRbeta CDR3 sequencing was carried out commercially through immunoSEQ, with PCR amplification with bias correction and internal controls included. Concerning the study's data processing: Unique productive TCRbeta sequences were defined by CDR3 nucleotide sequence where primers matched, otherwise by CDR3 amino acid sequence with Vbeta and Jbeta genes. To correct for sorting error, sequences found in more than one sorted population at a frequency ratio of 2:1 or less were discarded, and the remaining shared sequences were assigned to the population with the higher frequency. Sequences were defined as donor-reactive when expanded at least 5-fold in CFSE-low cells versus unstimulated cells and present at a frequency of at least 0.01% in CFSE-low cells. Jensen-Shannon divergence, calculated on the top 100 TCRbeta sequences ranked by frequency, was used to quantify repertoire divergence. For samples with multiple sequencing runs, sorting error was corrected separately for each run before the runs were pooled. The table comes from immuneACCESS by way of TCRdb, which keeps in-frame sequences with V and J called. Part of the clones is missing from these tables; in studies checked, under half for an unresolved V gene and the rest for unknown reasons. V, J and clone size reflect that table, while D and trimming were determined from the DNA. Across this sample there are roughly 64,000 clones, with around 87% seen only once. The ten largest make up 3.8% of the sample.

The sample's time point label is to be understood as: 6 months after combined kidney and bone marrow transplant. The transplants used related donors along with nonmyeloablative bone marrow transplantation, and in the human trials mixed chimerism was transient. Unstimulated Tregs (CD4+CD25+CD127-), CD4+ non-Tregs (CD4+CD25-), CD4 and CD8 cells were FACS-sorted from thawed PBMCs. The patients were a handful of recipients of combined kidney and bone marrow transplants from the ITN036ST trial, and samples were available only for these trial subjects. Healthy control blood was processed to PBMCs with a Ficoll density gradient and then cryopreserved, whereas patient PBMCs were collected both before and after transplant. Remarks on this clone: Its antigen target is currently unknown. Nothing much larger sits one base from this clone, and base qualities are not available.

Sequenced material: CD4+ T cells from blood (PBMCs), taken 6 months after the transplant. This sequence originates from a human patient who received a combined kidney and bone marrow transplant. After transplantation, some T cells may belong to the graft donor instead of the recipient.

The DNA sequence is as follows: TGTGCCAGCAGTTTATTTTATACGGGACAGATCCTCTATGGCTACACCTTC. It translates as CASSLFYTGQILYGYTF. The V and J genes are TRBV27 and TRBJ1-2, with 7 junctional bases fitting TRBD1. From cysteine to phenylalanine, the CDR3 is 17 amino acids long. Only the CDR3 portion is preserved as DNA: 51 bases, with reading frame beginning at the first base. Germline trimming amounts to 1 base on V and 4 bases on J, with 12 as the count of junction bases outside the gene matches. Based on the germline V gene (reference sequence), the CDR1 and CDR2 sequences are MNHEY and SMNVEV.